Following are 10 T cell receptor beta chains from one sample sequenced in a study of cytomegalovirus exposure and HLA in healthy donors. PCR involved 60 Vbeta and 13 Jbeta primers. Measured with immunoSEQ multiplex PCR; TCRdb has only the in-frame clones, and not every one. The sample gives around 110,000 clones, roughly 76% of which show up once; 2.1% is in the top ten. The sequencing input was PBMCs. Receptor source: a man younger than 40 in good health and CMV-seronegative.

The chain joins TRBV7-9 to TRBJ2-5; 10 bases fit TRBD2. Losses at the gene ends were 2 bases for V and 2 bases for J; bases not matched to a gene: 5. Germline loops: CDR1 SEHNR, CDR2 FQNEAQ (reference sequence). The CDR3 runs 16 residues. CDR3 coding DNA: TGTGCCAGCAGCTTACTGGTAGCGGGGGGACAAGAGACCCAGTACTTC. Residues: CASSLLVAGGQETQYF.

This chain uses TRBV28 with TRBJ1-2, with a weak D call TRBD1 (5 bases). CDR1 and CDR2 (germline): MDHEN, SYDVKM. V lost 6 bases and J lost 8, with 28 bases in between. There are 17 residues in the CDR3. CDR3 in amino acids: CASRGYIGGGLPGGYTF. In nucleotides, the CDR3 is TGTGCCAGCAGGGGGTATATAGGTGGCGGACTACCAGGGGGCTACACCTTC.

The chain has TRBV5-1 and TRBJ2-7; D is undetermined. Trimming pared 0 bases from V and 5 bases from J, leaving 6 bases between. Germline V gene lookup returns CDR1 SGHRS and CDR2 YFSETQ. The CDR3 extends over 12 amino acids. CDR3 protein: CASSLGHNEQYF. In nucleotides, the CDR3 is TGCGCCAGCAGCTTGGGGCACAACGAGCAGTACTTC.

The sample holds a few counts of this clone. The rearrangement uses TRBV23-1 and TRBJ2-7, with 8 bases lining up with TRBD1. Being an ORF, TRBV23-1 has a function that is uncertain. CDR3 length: 16 residues. With 3 bases clipped from V and 2 bases from J, the junction kept 9 bases outside the gene matches. The CDR3 region is CASSQLDRERPYEQYF. The CDR3, as DNA: TGCGCCAGCAGTCAGTTGGACAGGGAAAGGCCCTACGAGCAGTACTTC.

This chain joins TRBV7-8 and TRBJ2-1, with 8 bases matching TRBD2. The V gene end was trimmed by 1 base and the J gene end by 3 bases; junction bases not matched to a gene: 8. Looked up from germline, CDR1 is SGHVS and CDR2 is FQNEAQ. The CDR3 is 17 amino acids. The CDR3 region is CASSLGQRGLRYNEQFF. In nucleotides, the CDR3 is TGTGCCAGCAGCTTAGGCCAGCGGGGGCTCCGCTACAATGAGCAGTTCTTC.

This chain joins TRBV28 and TRBJ2-1; a possible D gene is TRBD2 (6 bases). The CDR3 is 14 residues long. Germline CDR1 MDHEN, CDR2 SYDVKM. Trimming stripped 2 bases from V and 3 bases from J, with 8 bases between. In nucleotides, the CDR3 is TGTGCCAGCAGTTTAGCGGGGTACTACAATGAGCAGTTCTTC. As protein: CASSLAGYYNEQFF.

The chain links TRBV10-3 to TRBJ2-5; 8 nucleotides align to TRBD1. The last part of the DNA fits TRBJ2-7 better; the J call may be wrong. From germline, CDR1 is ENHRY and CDR2 SYGVKD. This CDR3 is built from 13 residues. In DNA, the CDR3 is TGTGCCATCAGCGGACAGGGCTCCTACGAGCAGTACTTC. This gives the protein CAISGQGSYEQYF.

J is TRBJ2-7 and V is TRBV5-4, with TRBD1 matching 8 bases. Trimming cost V 4 bases and J 5 bases; bases outside gene matches: 8. Germline V gives CDR1 SGHNT, CDR2 YYREEE (reference sequence). The CDR3 runs 14 residues. The CDR3 nucleotides read TGTGCCAGCAGCGCTATGGACAGGGTCGACGAGCAGTACTTC. Its translation is CASSAMDRVDEQYF.

The chain employs TRBV30 and TRBJ1-4; possibly TRBD1 for D (6 bases). V shed 3 bases and J shed 13 bases, with 21 bases lying between them. The CDR3 has 14 residues. Per the germline V gene, CDR1 is GTSNPN and CDR2 is SVGIG (reference sequence). CDR3 nucleotides: TGTGCCTGGAGCCACTCAAGGACAGCGGGGAGACTGTTTTTT. Translation: CAWSHSRTAGRLFF.

This clone was counted a single time. This chain connects TRBV7-2 to TRBJ1-1, with D possibly matching TRBD1 (5 bases). The CDR3 is made up of 15 amino acids. CDR1 and CDR2 from the germline V gene are SGHTA and FQGNSA. V lost 5 bases, J lost 0 bases, and 13 bases lay in between. Written as DNA, the CDR3 is TGTGCCAGCAGCAAACCGGGACTTCTGAACACTGAAGCTTTCTTT. Translated, it gives CASSKPGLLNTEAFF. The full variable domain, in which reference TRBV7-2 and TRBJ1-1 provide the parts outside the CDR3, is GAGVSQSPSNKVTEKGKDVELRCDPISGHTALYWYRQSLGQGLEFLIYFQGNSAPDKSGLPSDRFSAERTGGSVSTLTIQRTQQEDSAVYLCASSKPGLLNTEAFFGQGTRLTVV.